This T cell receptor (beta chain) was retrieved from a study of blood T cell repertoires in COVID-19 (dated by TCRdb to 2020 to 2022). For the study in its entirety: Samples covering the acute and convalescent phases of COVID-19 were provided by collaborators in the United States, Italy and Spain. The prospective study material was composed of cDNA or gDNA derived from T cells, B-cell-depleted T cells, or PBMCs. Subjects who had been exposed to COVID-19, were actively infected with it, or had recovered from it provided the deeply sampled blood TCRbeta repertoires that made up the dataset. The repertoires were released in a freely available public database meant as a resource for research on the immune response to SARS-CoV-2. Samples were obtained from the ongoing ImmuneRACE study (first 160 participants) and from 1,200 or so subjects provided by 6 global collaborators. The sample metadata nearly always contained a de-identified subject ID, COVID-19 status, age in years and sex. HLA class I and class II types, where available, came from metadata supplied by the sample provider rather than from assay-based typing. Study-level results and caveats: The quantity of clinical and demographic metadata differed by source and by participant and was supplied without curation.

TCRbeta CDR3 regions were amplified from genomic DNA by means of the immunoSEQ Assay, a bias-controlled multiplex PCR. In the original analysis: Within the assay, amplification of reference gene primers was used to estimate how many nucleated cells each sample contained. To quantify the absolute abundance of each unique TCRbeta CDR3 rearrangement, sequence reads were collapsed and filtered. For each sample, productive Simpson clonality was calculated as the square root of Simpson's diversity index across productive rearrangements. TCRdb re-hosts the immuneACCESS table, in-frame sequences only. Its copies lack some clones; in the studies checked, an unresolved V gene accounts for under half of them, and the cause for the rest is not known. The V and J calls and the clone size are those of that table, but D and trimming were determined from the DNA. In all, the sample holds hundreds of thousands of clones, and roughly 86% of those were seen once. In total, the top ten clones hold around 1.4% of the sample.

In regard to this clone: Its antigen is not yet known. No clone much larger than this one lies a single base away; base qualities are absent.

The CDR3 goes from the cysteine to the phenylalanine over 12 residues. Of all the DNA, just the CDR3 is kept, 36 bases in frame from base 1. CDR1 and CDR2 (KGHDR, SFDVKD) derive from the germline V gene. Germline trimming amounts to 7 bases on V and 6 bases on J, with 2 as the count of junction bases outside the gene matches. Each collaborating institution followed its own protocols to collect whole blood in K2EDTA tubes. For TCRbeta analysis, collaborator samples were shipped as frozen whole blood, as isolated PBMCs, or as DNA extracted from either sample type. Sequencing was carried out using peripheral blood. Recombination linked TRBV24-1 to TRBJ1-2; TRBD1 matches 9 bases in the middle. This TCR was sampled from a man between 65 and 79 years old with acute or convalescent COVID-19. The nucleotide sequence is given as TGTGCCACCAGCCGGGACAGGGATGGCTACACCTTC. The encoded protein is CATSRDRDGYTF.